Below, one T cell receptor beta chain is given with its context. This clonotype occurred a few times. The clone's antigen remains unknown. Base qualities are not provided; no much larger clone lies one nucleotide away. Libraries came from 5' RACE. The reads were generated on a NextSeq 500. To correct for sequencing error and PCR bias, the TCR library protocol tagged individual cDNA molecules with unique molecular identifiers. TCR alpha and beta chains were both sequenced, and the abundances of alpha and beta sequences in each sample were closely correlated with each other. Concerning the study's data processing: Decombinator V4 was used to annotate TCR sequences for V gene, J gene and CDR3. Expanded TCRs were defined as changing significantly between any two time points under a Poisson model with p below 0.0001. TCR abundances were normalised to the total number of TCRs sequenced in each sample and reported as counts per million. TRAV1-2 paired with TRAJ12, TRAJ20 or TRAJ33 defined MAIT TCRs, while TRAV10 paired with TRAJ18 defined iNKT TCRs. VDJdb, accessed 1 November 2021, was searched for CMV, EBV and SARS-CoV-2 annotated TCRs, with TCRs annotated for multiple antigens excluded. TCRdb reran the public reads through fastp at Q25 and MiXCR, keeping productive beta chains. Here each entry gathers all rows of one CDR3 protein and keeps the most common genes and DNA. TCRdb's processing, not the authors' own work, is the source of the V and J calls. The sample has more than 70,000 distinct CDR3 sequences on record, about 11% of them singletons. More than 10% of the sample goes to the ten largest clones.

Set within a cohort of healthcare workers in London, UK, this nested case-control study involved weekly PCR testing of nasopharyngeal swabs along with blood sampling. Between 23 and 31 March 2020, the week of the UK lockdown, healthcare workers were enrolled and then followed up weekly for as long as 16 weeks. This specimen belongs to a study of early T cells in non-severe SARS-CoV-2 infection (dated by TCRdb to about 2021). Some background on the complete study: Because TCR sequencing relied on bulk RNA taken from unsorted whole blood, pairing of alpha and beta chains was not possible.

General study outcomes and caveats: VDJdb matching was skewed toward anti-spike CD8 responses and likely underestimated virus-specific expansions by missing private and CD4 specificities.

Trimming leaves V shorter by 6 bases and J shorter by 2 bases, with the junction holding 10 bases beyond the gene matches. CDR1 and CDR2 were assigned from the germline V gene as ENHRY and SYGVKD. The CDR3 spans 19 residues, from the cysteine through the phenylalanine. Kept here is only the CDR3 DNA, which spans 57 bases and is read in frame from base 1. The sequenced sample was whole blood, obtained at baseline. The sequence came from an adult who was a healthcare worker with PCR-confirmed SARS-CoV-2 infection or an uninfected control (not recorded which). The V gene is TRBV10-3 and the J gene is TRBJ2-1, with 16 junctional bases fitting TRBD2. The nucleotides are TGTGCCATCAGGGGAAGATTGGGACTAGCGGGGGGGCCCTACAATGAGCAGTTCTTC. This translates into CAIRGRLGLAGGPYNEQFF.